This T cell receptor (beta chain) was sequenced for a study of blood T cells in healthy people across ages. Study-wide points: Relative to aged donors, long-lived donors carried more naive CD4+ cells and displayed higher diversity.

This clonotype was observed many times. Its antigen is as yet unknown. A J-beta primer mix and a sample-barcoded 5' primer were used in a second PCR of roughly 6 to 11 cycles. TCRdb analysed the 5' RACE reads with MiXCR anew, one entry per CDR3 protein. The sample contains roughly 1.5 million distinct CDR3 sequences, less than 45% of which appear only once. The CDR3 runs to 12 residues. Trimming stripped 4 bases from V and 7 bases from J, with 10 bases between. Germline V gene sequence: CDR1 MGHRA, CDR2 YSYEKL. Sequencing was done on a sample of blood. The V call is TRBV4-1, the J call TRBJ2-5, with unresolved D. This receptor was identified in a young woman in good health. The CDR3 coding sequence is TGCGCCAGCAGCCCCCTCTTTGGGACCCAGTACTTC. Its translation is CASSPLFGTQYF.